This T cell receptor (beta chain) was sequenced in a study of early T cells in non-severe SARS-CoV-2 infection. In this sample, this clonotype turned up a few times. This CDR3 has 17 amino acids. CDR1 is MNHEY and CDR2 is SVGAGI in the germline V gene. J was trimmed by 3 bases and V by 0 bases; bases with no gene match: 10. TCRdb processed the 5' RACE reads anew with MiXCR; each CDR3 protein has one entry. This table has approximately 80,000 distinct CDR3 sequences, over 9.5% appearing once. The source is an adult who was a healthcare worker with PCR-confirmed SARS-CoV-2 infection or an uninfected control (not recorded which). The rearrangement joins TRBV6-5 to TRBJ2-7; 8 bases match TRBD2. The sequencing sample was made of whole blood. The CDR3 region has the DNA TGTGCCAGCAGTTACTCGAGAGCGGGAGCCCACTACTACGAGCAGTACTTC. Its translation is CASSYSRAGAHYYEQYF.